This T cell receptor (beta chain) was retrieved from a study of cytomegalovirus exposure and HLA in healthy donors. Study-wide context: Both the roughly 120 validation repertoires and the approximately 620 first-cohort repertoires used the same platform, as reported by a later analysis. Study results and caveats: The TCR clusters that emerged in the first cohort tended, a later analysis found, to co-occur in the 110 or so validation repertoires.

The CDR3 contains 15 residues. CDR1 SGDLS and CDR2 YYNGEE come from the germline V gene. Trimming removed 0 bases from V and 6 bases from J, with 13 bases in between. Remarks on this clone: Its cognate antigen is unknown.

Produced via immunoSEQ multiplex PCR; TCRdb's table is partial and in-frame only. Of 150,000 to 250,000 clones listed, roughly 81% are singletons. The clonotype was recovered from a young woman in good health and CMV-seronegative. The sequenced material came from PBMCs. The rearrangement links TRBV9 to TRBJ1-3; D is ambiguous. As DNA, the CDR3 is TGTGCCAGCAGCGTAGGGCCGGGTACGGCAAACACCATATATTTT. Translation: CASSVGPGTANTIYF.